Below are 5 T cell receptor beta chains sequenced from a single sample in a study of CD8 T cells in ankylosing spondylitis. TCRdb called the 5' RACE reads again in MiXCR, with one record for every CDR3 protein. The sample yields under 200,000 distinct CDR3 sequences, around a tenth seen once. Sequencing was carried out using blood, either unsorted or a sorted T cell fraction (not recorded which). All receptors derive from a female donor with ankylosing spondylitis or in good health (not recorded which).

This clonotype has at least ten counts. The chain couples TRBV29-1 to TRBJ2-1; 9 bases align to TRBD1. CDR3 size: 14 residues. Germline CDR1 reads SQVTM; CDR2 reads ANQGSEA. The V and J ends lost 3 bases and 6 bases, in that order; junction bases with no gene match: 6. The CDR3 spells CSVDTGTGFNEQFF. The CDR3 DNA is TGCAGCGTTGATACCGGGACAGGGTTCAATGAGCAGTTCTTC.

The chain uses TRBV4-1 and TRBJ2-3; no definite D call. This CDR3 is 14 amino acids long. V shed 3 bases and J shed 3 bases, with 10 bases lying between them. From germline, CDR1 is MGHRA and CDR2 YSYEKL. CDR3 protein: CASSHGVGTDTQYF. The CDR3 DNA reads as TGCGCCAGCAGCCATGGGGTAGGAACAGATACGCAGTATTTT.

This clonotype has ten or more counts. The rearrangement joins TRBV9 to TRBJ2-7; D call uncertain. The germline gives CDR1 SGDLS, CDR2 YYNGEE. The CDR3 runs to 12 residues. V lost 4 bases to trimming and J lost 4 bases, with 9 bases between them. Written as DNA, the CDR3 is TGTGCCAGCAGCCCTGCAGGTTACGAGCAGTACTTC. Amino acid sequence: CASSPAGYEQYF. Using reference TRBV9 and TRBJ2-7 for the parts outside the CDR3, the full variable domain is DSGVTQTPKHLITATGQRVTLRCSPRSGDLSVYWYQQSLDQGLQFLIQYYNGEERAKGNILERFSAQQFPDLHSELNLSSLELGDSALYFCASSPAGYEQYFGPGTRLTVT.

This clonotype has just a few counts. The rearrangement links TRBV11-2 to TRBJ2-2; TRBD1 matches at 7 bases. Germline loops: CDR1 SGHAT, CDR2 FQNNGV. CDR3 length: 14 amino acids. Germline trimming cut 2 bases from V and 6 bases from J; bases unmatched to any gene: 3. The CDR3 loop reads CASSLPGGAGELFF. The CDR3 DNA is TGTGCCAGCAGCTTACCAGGGGGTGCCGGGGAGCTGTTTTTT. Together with reference TRBV11-2 and TRBJ2-2, the CDR3 gives the full variable domain: EAGVAQSPRYKIIEKRQSVAFWCNPISGHATLYWYQQILGQGPKLLIQFQNNGVVDDSQLPKDRFSAERLKGVDSTLKIQPAKLEDSAVYLCASSLPGGAGELFFGEGSRLTVL.

The V gene is TRBV5-4, the J gene TRBJ2-1, with D perhaps TRBD1 (6 bases). CDR1 is SGHNT and CDR2 is YYREEE in the germline V gene (reference sequence). CDR3 length: 18 amino acids. V was shortened by 0 bases and J by 0 bases, with 16 bases between the two germline ends. CDR3 amino acids: CASSLAVNRAYSYNEQFF. The CDR3 DNA reads TGTGCCAGCAGCTTGGCGGTGAACAGGGCCTACTCCTACAATGAGCAGTTCTTC.